The sequence of this TCR beta chain was determined in a study of blood T cells in healthy people across ages. Through a sample-barcoded 5' primer and a J-beta primer mix, a second PCR was run for roughly 7 to 12 cycles. TCRdb re-derived calls from the 5' RACE reads in MiXCR, one entry per CDR3 protein. The data show some 930,000 distinct CDR3 sequences, 25% to 30% seen once. This CDR3 comprises 15 residues. CDR1 is SGHDT, CDR2 YYEEEE, per germline. V was trimmed by 1 base and J by 4 bases, leaving 14 bases between them. The same sample was also used in a study of T cells of mothers and their children.

The sequenced sample was blood. The clonotype comes from a woman aged 40 to 50 in good health. The chain links TRBV5-6 to TRBJ2-5, with D unclear. As DNA, the CDR3 is TGTGCCAGCAGCTTGAGGCGACCGTCGGGAGAGACCCAGTACTTC. This codes for CASSLRRPSGETQYF. Combining the CDR3 with reference TRBV5-6 and TRBJ2-5 gives the whole variable domain DAGVTQSPTHLIKTRGQQVTLRCSPKSGHDTVSWYQQALGQGPQFIFQYYEEEERQRGNFPDRFSGHQFPNYSSELNVNALLLGDSALYLCASSLRRPSGETQYFGPGTRLLVL.